This T cell receptor beta chain comes out of a study of shared clonotypes between healthy human individuals (dated by TCRdb to 2020 to 2022). About the investigation overall: The cohort comprised two women and a few men aged 18 to 49 years. To estimate repertoire size and how much clonotype sharing occurs between individuals, the study deeply sequenced the blood TCR repertoires of several healthy adults. Between about 0.94 and 10 billion PBMCs per donor were obtained by leukapheresis. For each donor, CD4 naive and CD4 memory were each run on three plates, CD8 naive on two plates, and CD8 memory on one plate. To increase sequencing depth and limit assay-specific biases, TCR repertoire library preparation and sequencing were carried out by different laboratories using diverse techniques.

The donors were healthy, HIV-negative adults with no recently reported acute infections or vaccinations. All donors were Caucasian adults living in Nashville, Tennessee, USA. Magnetic negative selection was used to enrich CD4+ T cells, after which naive cells were positively selected on CD45RA and the negative fraction became the memory subset. Blood was collected by leukapheresis, and PBMCs were isolated by Ficoll-Histopaque density gradient centrifugation and then cryopreserved in liquid nitrogen vapor phase. Purity and quantity of every magnetically sorted T cell population were checked by analytical flow cytometry. Genomic DNA was isolated from each sorted fraction and quantified by UV absorbance on a Nanodrop 2000c. TCR CDR3 regions were amplified from genomic DNA by multiplex PCR using the deep immunoSEQ assay. Genomic DNA extracted from each cell subset was distributed evenly over all wells of several immunoSEQ 96-well plates, and each plate served as one replicate. Each replicate PCR for sorted subsets received about 0.2 ug genomic DNA, equal to tens of thousands of T cell genomes. Purified libraries were quantified with a Qubit 3.0 fluorometer, sized on a Bioanalyzer 2100, and re-quantified with the KAPA Library Quantification kit. Each immunoSEQ 96-well plate was sequenced on its own single-read 150-cycle Illumina NextSeq 550 flow cell. The original pipeline was this. The immunoSEQ output contained only junctional sequences without quality scores, so filtering could not match that applied to full-length reads. Sequences were annotated with PyIR, a Python wrapper for IgBLAST v1.9, and V/J genes and CDR3 were assigned using IMGT germline references. Reads were removed for weak V/J assignments (E-value above 1e-6), missing CDR3, stop codons, out-of-frame junctions, or ambiguous translated residues. V3J clonotypes were defined as sequences sharing the same inferred V gene, J gene, and CDR3 amino acid sequence. Percentage overlap between repertoires was computed as shared unique clonotypes divided by the size of the smaller repertoire. Richness of each repertoire was evaluated using RTK rarefaction, the Chao1 estimator, and Recon v2.1 estimates of unobserved clonotypes. For all TCRbeta clonotypes obtained by the gDNA method from four donors, generation probabilities were computed with OLGA. TCRdb mirrors the immuneACCESS table, restricted to in-frame sequences. Some clones are absent from its copies; in checked studies, under half trace to an unresolved V gene, and the reason for the others is unknown. From that table come the V and J calls and clone size; the DNA was used to work out D and trimming. Counted in this sample were more than 1.2 million clones; 98% of them appeared once. The ten biggest clones cover roughly 0.35% of the sample.

Study-wide conclusions, independent of this receptor: Compared with non-shared clonotypes, the clonotypes found in all four sorted-subset donors had higher generation probabilities. The genetic and exposure-history diversity represented was limited by the small number of donors. Sampling was restricted to blood, and TCR repertoires in tissues likely differ from the TCR repertoires found in blood. Incomplete sequencing was indicated by rarefaction of sorted-subset datasets, despite the large sequencing depth. When four donors were compared, the shared fraction of clonotypes was about 5.2% for naive CD4, more than 3% for naive CD8, 2% to 2.5% for memory CD4, and roughly 0.4% for memory CD8. Based on pairwise subsampling, the degree of clonotype sharing among donors was expected to be affected by sequencing depth. Naive subsets generally had larger estimated clonotype richness than memory subsets.

Concerning this clone itself: There is no known antigen for this receptor. No clone much larger than this one lies a single base away; base qualities are absent.

The CDR3 runs 14 residues from the cysteine to the phenylalanine. The DNA shown is the 42-base CDR3, in frame from base 1. Trimming costs V 6 bases and J 4 bases, and their ends lie 10 bases apart. CDR1 SGHAT and CDR2 FQNNGV were looked up in the germline V gene. The V and J genes are TRBV11-2 and TRBJ2-6; a confident D gene designation cannot be given. The sequenced sample consisted of naive CD4+ T cells sorted from blood. This specimen's cell subset or site label, per the study, means: CD45RA+ positively selected. This clonotype was obtained from a man younger than 45 in good health. The CDR3 sequence is CASRTPAGANVLTF. In nucleotide form, the sequence is TGTGCCAGCAGGACGCCGGCCGGGGCCAACGTCCTGACTTTC.